This T cell receptor (beta chain) was found in a study of human thymus T cells. The germline V gene encodes CDR1 MNHEY and CDR2 SVGAGI. V gave up 4 bases and J gave up 2 bases; unmatched junction bases: 0. The CDR3 extends over 15 amino acids. Study-level points and caveats: V and J genes seemed to be used with bias in thymic and blood repertoires.

Libraries were prepared by immunoSEQ multiplex PCR; TCRdb keeps only in-frame clonotypes and omits some of them. The sample shows 35,000 to 55,000 clones, around 94% of them seen only once. During surgery, about 0.5-1 mL peripheral blood was drawn from four of eight donors. Blood DNA came from all available leukocytes, not a fixed cell number. Regarding this clone: The antigen is unknown.

The rearrangement uses TRBV6-5 and TRBJ2-7; the match to TRBD2 covers 15 bases. This TCR derives from a boy in the first two years of life with a congenital heart defect but otherwise immunologically healthy. The sequenced sample was blood. The CDR3 DNA reads TGTGCCAGCAGTTGGACTAGCGGGGGGGCCTACGAGCAGTACTTC. This sequence encodes CASSWTSGGAYEQYF.